This T cell receptor (beta chain) was identified in a study of control samples from healthy donors and cancer patients. The method was immunoSEQ multiplex PCR; TCRdb's version includes in-frame clones alone and lacks a portion of them. The sample includes 150,000 to 200,000 clones. The CDR3 is 14 residues long. Trimming removed 2 bases from V and 13 bases from J, with 15 bases in between. The germline V gene encodes CDR1 LGHNA and CDR2 YSLEER. Input material: blood. The chain carries TRBV4-3 and TRBJ1-6; D is ambiguous. The receptor was derived from a woman aged 30 to 39 in good health. CDR3 sequence reads: CASSQSGSAVPLHF. CDR3 DNA sequence: TGCGCCAGCAGCCAAAGTGGGTCCGCAGTCCCCCTCCACTTT.